This T cell receptor (beta chain) was found in a study of cytomegalovirus exposure and HLA in healthy donors. Germline CDR1 and CDR2: SEHNR and FQNEAQ (reference sequence). The CDR3 length is 18 residues. PCR primers comprised 60 Vbeta and 13 Jbeta primers. This table comes from immunoSEQ multiplex PCR, and its TCRdb copy is limited to in-frame clones, with some not included. The table records about 150,000 clones, around four fifths of them present only once. Note on this clone: One end of the junction is discordant with germline, which a read error may explain.

This TCR derives from a boy between 2 and 10 years old in good health and CMV-seronegative. The J gene is TRBJ2-7, the V gene TRBV7-9; 7 nucleotides match TRBD1. Material: PBMCs. The CDR3 loop reads CSSSQPHGQVMMSYEQYF. DNA for the CDR3: TGTTCCAGCAGCCAACCACATGGACAGGTTATGATGTCCTACGAGCAGTACTTC.